This T cell receptor beta chain was observed in a study of T cells in Graves' hyperthyroidism and ophthalmopathy. Germline V gene lookup returns CDR1 SEHNR and CDR2 FQNEAQ (reference sequence). V shed 6 bases and J 6 bases; nucleotides not matched to a gene: 26. The CDR3 runs 20 residues. TCR beta CDR3 region amplification was performed from RNA transcripts. The TCR CDR3 first-round RT-PCR relied on the HTBI primer set. TCRdb processed the multiplex PCR reads anew with MiXCR; each CDR3 protein has one entry. Of about 570,000 distinct CDR3 sequences listed, approximately 44% were seen once; the top ten hold under 20%.

The V and J genes are TRBV7-9 and TRBJ2-7, with 10 bases lining up with TRBD2. The sequence was obtained from an adult woman with Graves' disease, either hyperthyroidism or ophthalmopathy (not recorded which). The sample was peripheral blood or thyroid tissue (not recorded which). CDR3 nucleotides: TGTGCCAGCAGTCCTGACAGACGAACCAGTAGCGGGAGGCCCCCCCCCGAGCAGTACTTC. This codes for CASSPDRRTSSGRPPPEQYF.